This T cell receptor beta chain was profiled in a study of T-cell reconstitution after alpha-beta-depleted transplantation in children. Looked up from germline, CDR1 is SGHRS and CDR2 is YFSETQ. The CDR3 totals 16 residues. Trimming removed 1 base from V and 0 bases from J, with 13 bases in between. It was with unique molecular identifiers that the TCRbeta library was prepared. Each CDR3 protein is one row after TCRdb ran MiXCR on the PCR reads. The sample contains about 610,000 distinct CDR3 sequences, under 12% of which appear only once. This receptor was obtained from a human donor who donated a stem cell graft to a child with acute myeloid leukemia. The sample in question was PBMCs from the stem cell graft donor, obtained from the stem cell graft. This sequence joins TRBV5-1 and TRBJ1-2; D not resolved. The CDR3 bases are TGCGCCAGCAGCTTGTTGTATCCAGGATCTAACTATGGCTACACCTTC. It encodes CASSLLYPGSNYGYTF.